Here is one T cell receptor beta chain with its context. The antigen is undetermined. The read terminates 3 residues ahead of where the CDR3 ends, so the germline J gene completes it. The same CDR3 arises from other DNA sequences in this sample as well. The data originate from a study of T cells in women clearing cervical HPV infection. About the research overall: Cases: HPV16-related CIN3 or worse on histology, 2 invasive cancers.

V gave up 4 bases and J gave up 2 bases; unmatched junction bases: 5. Looked up from germline, CDR1 is SNHLY and CDR2 is FYNNEI. The CDR3 runs to 15 residues. The study's findings and limits: Unknown T-cell numbers per sample may underlie the richness differences. A classifier using richness and V gene abundances reached an AUC of over 0.75.

Assay used: immunoSEQ multiplex PCR; TCRdb lists only in-frame clones, some missing. Listed are approximately 35,000 clones; approximately 1.5% falls within the top ten. This chain joins TRBV2 and TRBJ1-3, with 7 bases fitting TRBD1. The TCR was taken from a woman aged 18-70 years with a cervical HPV16 infection that either progressed to CIN3+ or cleared (not recorded which). The specimen was blood buffy coat. CDR3 bases read: TGTGCCAGCAGTGTACAGGGGTTCACTGGAAACACC. This gives the protein CASSVQGFTGNT. The entire CDR3 is CASSVQGFTGNTIYF.